This TCR beta chain was retrieved from a study of shared clonotypes between healthy human individuals. Study details: CD8 memory received one plate per donor, CD8 naive two, CD4 memory three and CD4 naive three.

The data were produced by immunoSEQ multiplex PCR, yet TCRdb's version contains in-frame clones alone and is incomplete. The table lists more than 2,000,000 clones, roughly 92% of them singletons, with over 0.12% in the top ten. This CDR3 is 16 amino acids long. The germline V gene has CDR1 SGHDN and CDR2 FVKESK. Trimming took off 0 bases at V and 5 bases at J, with 14 bases between the two ends. The sequenced material came from naive CD4+ T cells sorted from blood. Subset of the sample: CD45RA+ positively selected. V usage is TRBV14 and J usage is TRBJ1-5; D is perhaps TRBD1 (5 bases). The receptor was derived from a young man in good health. CDR3 DNA sequence: TGTGCCAGCAGCCAAGATAAGCTGGGCAGGGATCAGCCCCAGCATTTT. As protein: CASSQDKLGRDQPQHF.